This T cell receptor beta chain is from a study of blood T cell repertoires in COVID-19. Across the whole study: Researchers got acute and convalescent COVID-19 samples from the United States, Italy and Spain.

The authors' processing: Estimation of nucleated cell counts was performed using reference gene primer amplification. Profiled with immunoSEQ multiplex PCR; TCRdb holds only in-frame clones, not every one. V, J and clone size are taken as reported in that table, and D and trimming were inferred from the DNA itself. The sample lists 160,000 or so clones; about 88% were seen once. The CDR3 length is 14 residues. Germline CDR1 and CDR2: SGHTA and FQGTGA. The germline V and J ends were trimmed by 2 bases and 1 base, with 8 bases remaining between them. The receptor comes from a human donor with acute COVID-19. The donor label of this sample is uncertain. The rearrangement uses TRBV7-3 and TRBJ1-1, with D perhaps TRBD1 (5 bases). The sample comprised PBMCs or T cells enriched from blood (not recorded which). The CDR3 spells CASSLGGRNTEAFF. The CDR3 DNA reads TGTGCCAGCAGCTTAGGGGGGAGGAACACTGAAGCTTTCTTT.